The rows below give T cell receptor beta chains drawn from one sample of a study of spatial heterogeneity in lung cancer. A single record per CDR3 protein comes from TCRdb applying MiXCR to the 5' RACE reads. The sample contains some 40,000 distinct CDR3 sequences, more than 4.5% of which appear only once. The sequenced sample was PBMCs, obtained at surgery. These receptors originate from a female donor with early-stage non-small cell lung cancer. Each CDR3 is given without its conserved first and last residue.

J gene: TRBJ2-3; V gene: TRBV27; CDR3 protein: ASSTTNRRPRDTQY
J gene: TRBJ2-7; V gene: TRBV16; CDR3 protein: ASKTGGYEQY
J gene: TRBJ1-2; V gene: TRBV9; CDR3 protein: ASSVGSSDYGYT
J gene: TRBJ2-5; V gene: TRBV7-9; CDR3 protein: ASSLGRYQETQY
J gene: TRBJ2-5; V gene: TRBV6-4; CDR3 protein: AASFRAATQY
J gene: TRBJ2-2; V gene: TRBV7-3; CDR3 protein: ASSANLAGAMNTGELF
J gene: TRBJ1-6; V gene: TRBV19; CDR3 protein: ASSPQGTNNSPLH
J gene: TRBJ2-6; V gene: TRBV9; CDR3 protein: ASSPRLAGGQGANVLT
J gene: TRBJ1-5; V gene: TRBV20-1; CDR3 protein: SASEGANQPQH
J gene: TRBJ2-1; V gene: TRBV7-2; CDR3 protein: ASSFRTGLRPAGSYNEQF
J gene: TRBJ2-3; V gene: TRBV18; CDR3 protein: ASSPVQGGTDTQY
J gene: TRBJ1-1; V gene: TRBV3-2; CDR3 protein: ASSQDPGRYTEAF
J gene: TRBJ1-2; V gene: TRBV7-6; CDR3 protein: ASSGNRGSGYT
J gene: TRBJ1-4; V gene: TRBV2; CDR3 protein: ASSALTTNEKLF
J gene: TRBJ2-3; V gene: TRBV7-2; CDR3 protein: ASSLVGTSTDTQY
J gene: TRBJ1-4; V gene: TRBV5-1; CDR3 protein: ASSLVAGPNEKLF
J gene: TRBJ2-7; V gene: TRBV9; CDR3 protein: ASSSGVISEQY
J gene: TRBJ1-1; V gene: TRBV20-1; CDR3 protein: SAGSRTHAF
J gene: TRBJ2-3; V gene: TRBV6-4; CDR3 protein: ASSDTSGGDTQY
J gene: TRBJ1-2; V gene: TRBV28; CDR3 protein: ASSGRGTGPNYGYT
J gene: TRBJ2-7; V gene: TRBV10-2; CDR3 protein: ASGWGSEQY
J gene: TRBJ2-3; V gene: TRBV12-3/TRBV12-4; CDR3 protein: ASRERGSTDTQY
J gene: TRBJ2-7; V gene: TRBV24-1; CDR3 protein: ATSLGDIFR
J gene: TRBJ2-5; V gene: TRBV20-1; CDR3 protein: SARAKSGGSVETQY
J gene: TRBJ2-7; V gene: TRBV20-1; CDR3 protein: SARPRRAQPHSYEQY
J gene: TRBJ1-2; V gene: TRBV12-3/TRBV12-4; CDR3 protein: ASSSRWVRAYGYT
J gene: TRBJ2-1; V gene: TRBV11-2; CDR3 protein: ASSLVALREQF
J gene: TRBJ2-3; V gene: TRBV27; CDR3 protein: ASSLNSGRFTDTQY
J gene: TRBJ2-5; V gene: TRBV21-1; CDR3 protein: ASSKGGQGKKETQY
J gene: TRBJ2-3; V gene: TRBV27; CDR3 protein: ASSSPQRGTDTQY
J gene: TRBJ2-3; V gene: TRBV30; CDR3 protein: AWSVKGLAGRDTQY
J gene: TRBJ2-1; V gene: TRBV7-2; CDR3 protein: ASSLIAQSSYNEQF
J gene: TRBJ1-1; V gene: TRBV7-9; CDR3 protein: ASPQGDGTEAF
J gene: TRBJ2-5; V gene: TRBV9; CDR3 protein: ASSVGAGAEGTQY
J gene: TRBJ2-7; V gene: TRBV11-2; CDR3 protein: ASSLLRTASYEQY
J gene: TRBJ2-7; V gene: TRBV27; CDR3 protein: ASRTKRGVDEQY
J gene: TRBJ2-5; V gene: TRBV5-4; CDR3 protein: ASSSPRVGQETQY
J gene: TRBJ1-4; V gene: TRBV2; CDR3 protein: ASSELREKLF
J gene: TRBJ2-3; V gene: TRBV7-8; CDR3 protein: ASSLGATSTDTQY
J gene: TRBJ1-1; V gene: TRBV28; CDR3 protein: ATKISNTEAF
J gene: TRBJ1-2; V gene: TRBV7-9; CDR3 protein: ASSLTGNGYT